The clone carrying this T cell receptor beta chain was observed a handful of times. Individuals who donated were healthy Caucasians from Russia aged roughly 6 to 95. The CDR3 spans 16 residues. The germline gives CDR1 DFQATT, CDR2 SNEGSKA (reference sequence). The V end was cut by 6 bases, the J end by 5 bases, with 24 bases between. This entry is derived from a study of blood T cells in healthy people across ages. Overall study: When template switching was applied, about one barcoded beta molecule was captured per two T cells.

A second about 6 to 12 cycle PCR used barcoded and J-beta primers. Each of the cDNA molecules was tagged by a template-switch adaptor with 12 random nucleotides. Each CDR3 protein is one row after TCRdb ran MiXCR on the 5' RACE reads. Among about 830,000 distinct CDR3 sequences listed, roughly 64% were seen once. The specimen sequenced was blood. The TCR was taken from a man aged 25 to 40 in good health. The rearrangement joins TRBV20-1 to TRBJ2-3, with D possibly being TRBD2 (5 bases). CDR3 DNA: TGCAGTGCCCGAGGGCCTGTCGTTACGAGAGGAGATACGCAGTATTTT. Translation gives CSARGPVVTRGDTQYF.